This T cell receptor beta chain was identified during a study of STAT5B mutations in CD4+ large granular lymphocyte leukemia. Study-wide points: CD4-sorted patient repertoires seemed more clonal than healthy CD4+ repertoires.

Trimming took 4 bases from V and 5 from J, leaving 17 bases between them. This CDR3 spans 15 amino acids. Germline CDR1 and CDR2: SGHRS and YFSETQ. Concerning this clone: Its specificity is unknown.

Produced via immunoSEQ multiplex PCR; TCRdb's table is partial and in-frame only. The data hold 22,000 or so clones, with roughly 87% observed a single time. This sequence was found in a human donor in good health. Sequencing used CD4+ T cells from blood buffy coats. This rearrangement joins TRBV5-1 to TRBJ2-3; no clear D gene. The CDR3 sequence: CASSPGAQAKDTQYF. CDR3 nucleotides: TGCGCCAGCAGCCCGGGCGCCCAGGCCAAAGATACGCAGTATTTT.